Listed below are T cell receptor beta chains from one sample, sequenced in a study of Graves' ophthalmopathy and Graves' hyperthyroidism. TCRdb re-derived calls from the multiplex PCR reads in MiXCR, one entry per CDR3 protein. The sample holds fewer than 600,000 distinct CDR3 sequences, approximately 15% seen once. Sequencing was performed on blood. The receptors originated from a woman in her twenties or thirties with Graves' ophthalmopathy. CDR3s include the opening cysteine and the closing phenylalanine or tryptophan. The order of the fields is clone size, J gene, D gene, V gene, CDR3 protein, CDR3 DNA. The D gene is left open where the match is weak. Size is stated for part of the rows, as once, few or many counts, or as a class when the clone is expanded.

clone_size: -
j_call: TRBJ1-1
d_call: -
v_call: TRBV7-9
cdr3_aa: CASSTGTSNTEAFF
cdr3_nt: TGTGCCAGCAGCACTGGGACGTCGAACACTGAAGCTTTCTTT

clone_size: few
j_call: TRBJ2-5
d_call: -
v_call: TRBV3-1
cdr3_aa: CASSQVGTTVGETQYF
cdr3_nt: TGTGCCAGCAGCCAAGTAGGAACCACAGTCGGGGAGACCCAGTACTTC

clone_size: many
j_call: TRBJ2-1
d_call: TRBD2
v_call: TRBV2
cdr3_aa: CASTGLAGAGNEQFF
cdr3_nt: TGTGCCAGCACTGGACTAGCGGGGGCGGGGAATGAGCAGTTCTTC

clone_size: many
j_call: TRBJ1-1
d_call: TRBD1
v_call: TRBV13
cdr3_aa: CASSPRTGGAEAFF
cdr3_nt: TGTGCCAGCAGCCCTCGGACAGGGGGAGCTGAAGCTTTCTTT

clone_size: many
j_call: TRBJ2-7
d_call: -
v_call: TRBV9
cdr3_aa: CASSAGLYYEQYF
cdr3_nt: TGTGCCAGCAGCGCGGGACTTTACTACGAGCAGTACTTC

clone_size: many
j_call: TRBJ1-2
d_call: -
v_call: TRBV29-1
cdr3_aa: CSVGDKGHGYTF
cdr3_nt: TGCAGCGTGGGGGATAAGGGCCATGGCTACACCTTC

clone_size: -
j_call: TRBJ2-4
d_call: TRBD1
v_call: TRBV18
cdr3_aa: CASSPLGQGTAKNIQYF
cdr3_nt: TGTGCCAGCTCACCCCTAGGACAGGGGACTGCCAAAAACATTCAGTACTTC

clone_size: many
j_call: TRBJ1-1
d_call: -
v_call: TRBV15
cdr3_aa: CATSRAPNTEAFF
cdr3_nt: TGTGCCACCAGCAGAGCCCCGAACACTGAAGCTTTCTTT

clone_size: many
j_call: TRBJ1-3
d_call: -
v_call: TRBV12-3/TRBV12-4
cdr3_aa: CASSLGAGVGNTIYF
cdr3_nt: TGTGCCAGCAGTTTAGGGGCAGGGGTTGGAAACACCATATATTTT

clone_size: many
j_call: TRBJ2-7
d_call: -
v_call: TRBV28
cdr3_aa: CASSHDPRFSSAHEQYF
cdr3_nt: TGTGCCAGCAGTCACGATCCTAGGTTCTCCTCTGCCCACGAGCAGTACTTC

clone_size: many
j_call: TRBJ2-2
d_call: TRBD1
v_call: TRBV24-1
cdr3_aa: CATSWDRGPGELFF
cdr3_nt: TGTGCCACCAGTTGGGACAGGGGGCCCGGGGAGCTGTTTTTT

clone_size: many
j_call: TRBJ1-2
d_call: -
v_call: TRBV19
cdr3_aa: CASSRDDYGYTF
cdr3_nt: TGTGCCAGTAGTAGGGACGACTATGGCTACACCTTC

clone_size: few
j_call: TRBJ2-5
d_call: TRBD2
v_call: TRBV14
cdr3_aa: CASSLTLSGPTQETQYF
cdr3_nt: TGTGCCAGCAGCCTGACCCTTAGCGGGCCTACCCAAGAGACCCAGTACTTC

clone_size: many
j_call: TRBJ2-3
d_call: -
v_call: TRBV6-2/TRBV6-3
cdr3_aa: CASSYSGHPGDTQYF
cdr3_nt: TGTGCCAGCAGTTACTCGGGACACCCTGGGGATACGCAGTATTTT

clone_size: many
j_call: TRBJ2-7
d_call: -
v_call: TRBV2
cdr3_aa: CASSDVGEQYF
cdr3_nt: TGTGCCAGCAGTGATGTCGGCGAGCAGTACTTC

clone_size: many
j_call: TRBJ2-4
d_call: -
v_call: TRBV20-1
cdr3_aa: CSASLAAKNIQYF
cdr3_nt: TGCAGTGCTAGCCTAGCGGCCAAAAACATTCAGTACTTC

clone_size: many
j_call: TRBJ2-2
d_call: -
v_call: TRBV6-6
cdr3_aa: CASALDREKRGAHTGELFF
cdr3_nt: TGTGCCAGCGCGCTTGATCGTGAGAAGAGAGGGGCGCACACCGGGGAGCTGTTTTTT

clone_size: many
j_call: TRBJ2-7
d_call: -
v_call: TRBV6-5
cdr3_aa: CASSYPLRQDDTYEQYF
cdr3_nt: TGTGCCAGCAGTTACCCTCTGAGGCAGGACGACACCTACGAGCAGTACTTC

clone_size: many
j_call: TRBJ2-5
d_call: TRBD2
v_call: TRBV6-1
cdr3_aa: CASSRSGGAEETQYF
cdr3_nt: TGTGCCAGCAGCCGTAGCGGGGGGGCCGAAGAGACCCAGTACTTC

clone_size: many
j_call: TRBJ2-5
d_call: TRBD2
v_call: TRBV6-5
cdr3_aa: CASSYSLGAGKTQYF
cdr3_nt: TGTGCCAGCAGTTACTCGTTGGGAGCGGGAAAGACCCAGTACTTC

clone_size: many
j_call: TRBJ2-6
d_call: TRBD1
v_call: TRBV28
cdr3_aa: CASSSLYRDRGLSGANVLTF
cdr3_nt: TGTGCCAGCAGTTCCCTATACCGGGACAGGGGGCTGTCTGGGGCCAACGTCCTGACTTTC

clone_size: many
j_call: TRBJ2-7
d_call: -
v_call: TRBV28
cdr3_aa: CASSLFLLPGSYEQYF
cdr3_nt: TGTGCCAGCAGTTTATTCTTGCTACCAGGATCCTACGAGCAGTACTTC

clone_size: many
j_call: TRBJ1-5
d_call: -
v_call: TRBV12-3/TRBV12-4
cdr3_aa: CASSLNRDQHQPQHF
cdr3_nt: TGTGCCAGCAGTTTAAACAGGGATCAGCATCAGCCCCAGCATTTT

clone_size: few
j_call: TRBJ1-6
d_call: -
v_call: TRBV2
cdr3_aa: CATKRDINSPLHF
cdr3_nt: TGTGCCACCAAACGGGACATTAATTCACCCCTCCACTTT

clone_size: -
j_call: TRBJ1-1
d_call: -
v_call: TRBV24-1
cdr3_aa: CATRFGGENTEAFF
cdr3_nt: TGTGCCACCCGATTCGGGGGGGAGAACACTGAAGCTTTCTTT

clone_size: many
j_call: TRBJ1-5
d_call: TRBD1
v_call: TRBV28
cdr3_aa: CASRGTGGFSNQPQHF
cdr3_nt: TGTGCCAGCAGGGGGACAGGGGGCTTTAGCAATCAGCCCCAGCATTTT

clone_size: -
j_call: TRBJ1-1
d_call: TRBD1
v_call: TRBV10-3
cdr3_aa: CAIKGQGMNTEAFF
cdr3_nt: TGTGCCATCAAAGGACAGGGGATGAACACTGAAGCTTTCTTT

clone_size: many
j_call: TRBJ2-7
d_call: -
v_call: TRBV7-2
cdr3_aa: CASSTRDTSYEQYF
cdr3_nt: TGTGCCAGCAGCACCCGGGACACCTCATACGAGCAGTACTTC